A single sample gave rise to the 27 T cell receptor beta chains below, sequenced in a study of blood T cell repertoires in COVID-19. Repertoires were generated with immunoSEQ multiplex PCR, while TCRdb's copy carries only in-frame clones and drops some. The sample holds about 240,000 clones; roughly 80% are singletons and the top ten take around 3.3%. Material for sequencing was peripheral blood. The receptor set was obtained from a woman under 30 with acute or convalescent COVID-19.

V is TRBV28 and J is TRBJ2-7; 9 positions agree with TRBD2. The CDR3 runs 14 residues. Germline-derived CDR1 and CDR2 are MDHEN and SYDVKM. The J segment lost 5 bases and the V segment lost 5 bases, leaving 7 bases of the junction unmatched. This chain's CDR3 is CASSADSGSDEQYF. CDR3 sequence (DNA): TGTGCCAGCAGTGCCGATAGCGGGAGTGACGAGCAGTACTTC.

This clone was observed once. V and J are TRBV14 and TRBJ2-3; 7 bases are shared with TRBD2. V dropped 3 bases and J dropped 2; count of bases not matched to a gene: 8. The CDR3 length is 16 residues. Germline V gives CDR1 SGHDN, CDR2 FVKESK. The CDR3 loop reads CASSQRRDYDTDTQYF. In DNA form, the CDR3 reads TGTGCCAGCAGCCAGCGCCGGGACTACGACACAGATACGCAGTATTTT.

This sequence joins TRBV30 and TRBJ2-3, with 7 nucleotides matching TRBD2. CDR1 is GTSNPN and CDR2 is SVGIG in the germline V gene (reference sequence). Trimming cost V 6 bases and J 9 bases; bases outside gene matches: 9. This CDR3 has 12 amino acids. In DNA form, the CDR3 reads TGTGCCTGCCTAGCGGAGCCCCCAACGCAGTATTTT. Translated: CACLAEPPTQYF.

The rearrangement joins TRBV6-6 to TRBJ1-1; D gene unclear. Germline V gives CDR1 MNHNY, CDR2 SVGAGI (reference sequence). There are 13 residues in the CDR3. V lost 5 bases, J lost 0 bases, and 7 bases lay in between. CDR3 coding DNA: TGTGCCAGCAGTCTCACTATGAACACTGAAGCTTTCTTT. This sequence encodes CASSLTMNTEAFF.

J is TRBJ2-7 and V is TRBV12-3 or TRBV12-4; D perhaps matches TRBD1 (5 bases). The V and J ends lost 5 bases and 3 bases respectively, with 11 bases between them. This CDR3 is 13 amino acids long. CDR3 nucleotides: TGTGCCAGCAGTCCACAGGTACTCTACGAGCAGTACTTC. The encoded protein is CASSPQVLYEQYF.

The chain carries TRBV5-1 and TRBJ2-5; 7 nucleotides match TRBD2. This CDR3 is 14 amino acids long. Germline loops: CDR1 SGHRS, CDR2 YFSETQ. J gave up 8 bases and V 0 bases, and 7 bases lay outside the gene matches. CDR3 nucleotides: TGCGCCAGCAGCTTGGGTAGCGGGCCCCTAACCCAGTACTTC. Its translation is CASSLGSGPLTQYF.

This chain joins TRBV28 and TRBJ2-3; no reliable D call. This CDR3 contains 16 residues. The V end was cut by 4 bases, the J end by 2 bases, with 16 bases between. Germline lookup yields CDR1 MDHEN and CDR2 SYDVKM. This CDR3 reads CASSSPLEVATDTQYF. The CDR3 nucleotides read TGTGCCAGCAGTTCGCCTCTAGAGGTAGCCACAGATACGCAGTATTTT.

In its sample, this clone was seen a few times. V is TRBV27 and J is TRBJ1-1; 7 nucleotides align to TRBD1. CDR1 MNHEY and CDR2 SMNVEV come from the germline V gene (reference sequence). Trimming cost V 6 bases and J 2 bases; bases outside gene matches: 6. The CDR3 covers 14 residues. The CDR3 coding sequence is TGTGCCAGCAGCTCCTGGACAGGTAACACTGAAGCTTTCTTT. Translated: CASSSWTGNTEAFF.

This clone was seen just once. V gene TRBV24-1 combines with J gene TRBJ2-1; 8 positions match TRBD2. The V gene end was trimmed by 9 bases and the J gene end by 9 bases; junction bases not matched to a gene: 12. The CDR3 loop spans 14 amino acids. From germline, CDR1 is KGHDR and CDR2 SFDVKD. The CDR3 bases are TGTGCCACCCAAAGCGGGAGTATCCCCTTTGAGCAGTTCTTC. Translation: CATQSGSIPFEQFF.

This clone showed up just a few times. This chain uses TRBV19 with TRBJ1-2; 9 nucleotides align to TRBD1. Germline CDR1 reads LNHDA; CDR2 reads SQIVND (reference sequence). J gave up 2 bases and V 6 bases, and 7 bases lay outside the gene matches. The CDR3 is 15 residues long. CDR3 nucleotide sequence: TGTGCCAGTAGGGATGGACAGGGGACGAACTATGGCTACACCTTC. Protein: CASRDGQGTNYGYTF.

This chain links TRBV21-1 with TRBJ1-1; TRBD1 is the table's D call, not checked against the DNA. TRBV21-1 has pseudogene status. The CDR3 sequence is 13 residues long. The CDR3 DNA sequence: TGTGCCAGCAGCAACAGGGTTGTCACTGAAGCTTTCTTT. Protein sequence: CASSNRVVTEAFF.

V is TRBV13 and J is TRBJ1-1; D gene uncertain. Germline V CDR1 and CDR2: PRHDT, FYEKMQ (reference sequence). Deletions cut 0 bases from V and 1 base from J, with 3 bases between. There are 13 residues in the CDR3. CDR3 sequence: CASSLGANTEAFF. The CDR3 nucleotides are TGTGCCAGCAGCTTAGGAGCGAACACTGAAGCTTTCTTT. The whole variable domain, remainder taken from reference TRBV13 and TRBJ1-1, is AAGVIQSPRHLIKEKRETATLKCYPIPRHDTVYWYQQGPGQDPQFLISFYEKMQSDKGSIPDRFSAQQFSDYHSELNMSSLELGDSALYFCASSLGANTEAFFGQGTRLTVV.

The rearrangement joins TRBV11-2 to TRBJ2-5, with 14 nucleotides matching TRBD2. The CDR3 extends over 20 amino acids. Trimming at V came to 0 bases and at J to 2 bases, leaving 11 bases not matched to a gene. CDR1 is SGHAT, CDR2 FQNNGV, per germline. The CDR3 reads CASSLEGGGTSGRPQETQYF. The DNA for the CDR3 is TGTGCCAGCAGCTTAGAAGGGGGCGGGACTAGCGGGAGACCACAAGAGACCCAGTACTTC.

The chain couples TRBV18 to TRBJ2-3; 12 positions match TRBD1. Germline values: CDR1 KGHSH, CDR2 LQKENI. The CDR3 loop spans 15 amino acids. V lost 6 bases to trimming and J lost 4 bases; unmatched junction nucleotides: 5. CDR3 amino acids: CASSSGQGAADTQYF. DNA for the CDR3: TGTGCCAGCTCGTCGGGACAGGGGGCTGCAGATACGCAGTATTTT.

This chain joins TRBV27 and TRBJ2-7; TRBD2 aligns across 12 bases. The length of the CDR3 is 14 residues. V was clipped by 6 bases and J by 6 bases; unmatched bases: 6. Germline V gene sequence: CDR1 MNHEY, CDR2 SMNVEV (reference sequence). CDR3 in DNA: TGTGCCAGCAGGCTGGGACTAGCGGGCGTCGAGCAGTACTTC. Translating it yields CASRLGLAGVEQYF.

This chain uses TRBV9 with TRBJ1-5; 9 bases agree with TRBD1. V shed 7 bases and J 6 bases; nucleotides not matched to a gene: 17. Germline CDR1 is SGDLS and CDR2 is YYNGEE. This CDR3 has 17 residues. The CDR3 DNA reads TGTGCCAGCGCCCACCCTAGAAAGGACAGGGGCGCTCAGCCCCAGCATTTT. It specifies CASAHPRKDRGAQPQHF. Full variable domain (remainder filled in from reference TRBV9 and TRBJ1-5): DSGVTQTPKHLITATGQRVTLRCSPRSGDLSVYWYQQSLDQGLQFLIQYYNGEERAKGNILERFSAQQFPDLHSELNLSSLELGDSALYFCASAHPRKDRGAQPQHFGDGTRLSIL.

The chain couples TRBV9 to TRBJ1-5; 8 positions agree with TRBD1. Unmatched junction bases numbered 5, after V lost 3 bases and J lost 6 bases. Germline assignment: CDR1 SGDLS and CDR2 YYNGEE. The CDR3 runs to 14 residues. The DNA for the CDR3 is TGTGCCAGCAGCGATGAGGACAGGGTTCAGCCCCAGCATTTT. This gives the protein CASSDEDRVQPQHF. Using reference TRBV9 and TRBJ1-5 for the parts outside the CDR3, the full variable domain is DSGVTQTPKHLITATGQRVTLRCSPRSGDLSVYWYQQSLDQGLQFLIQYYNGEERAKGNILERFSAQQFPDLHSELNLSSLELGDSALYFCASSDEDRVQPQHFGDGTRLSIL.

V and J are TRBV7-2 and TRBJ2-3; 8 bases match TRBD2. Trimming took 1 base from V and 5 from J; bases not matched to a gene: 5. The CDR3 is 15 amino acids. Germline CDR1 SGHTA, CDR2 FQGNSA. The CDR3 is CASSLGGRRGDTQYF. In nucleotides, the CDR3 is TGTGCCAGCAGCTTAGGCGGGAGGAGGGGAGATACGCAGTATTTT.

The chain couples TRBV11-2 to TRBJ1-1, with D possibly being TRBD1 (5 bases). CDR1 and CDR2 (germline): SGHAT, FQNNGV. V lost 0 bases to trimming and J lost 6 bases, with 11 bases between them. The CDR3 extends over 14 amino acids. The CDR3 sequence is CASSLDFRAPEAFF. CDR3 nucleotide sequence: TGTGCCAGCAGCTTAGATTTCAGGGCCCCTGAAGCTTTCTTT.

V gene TRBV5-5 combines with J gene TRBJ1-5, with D possibly being TRBD1 (5 bases). The germline CDR1 and CDR2 sequences are SGHKS and YYEKEE (reference sequence). The ends were cut back, 4 bases at V and 1 base at J, with 18 bases in the middle. The CDR3 totals 17 residues. The CDR3 here is CASSTSNQGISNQPQHF. In DNA, the CDR3 is TGTGCCAGCAGCACGTCAAACCAGGGAATCAGCAATCAGCCCCAGCATTTT. The full variable domain, rest sourced from reference TRBV5-5 and TRBJ1-5, is DAGVTQSPTHLIKTRGQQVTLRCSPISGHKSVSWYQQVLGQGPQFIFQYYEKEERGRGNFPDRFSARQFPNYSSELNVNALLLGDSALYLCASSTSNQGISNQPQHFGDGTRLSIL.

The table lists this clone with a count of one. The chain has TRBV12-3 or TRBV12-4 and TRBJ1-5, with D hard to call. The CDR3 sequence is 13 residues long. V was cut by 5 bases and J by 9 bases, with 14 bases left in between. CDR3 nucleotide sequence: TGTGCCAGCAGTCGCGGGCTCGGGGTGCCCCAGCATTTT. This codes for CASSRGLGVPQHF.

The chain recombines TRBV19 with TRBJ2-5; 8 bases map to TRBD1. This CDR3 spans 14 amino acids. Germline values: CDR1 LNHDA, CDR2 SQIVND (reference sequence). V gave up 9 bases and J gave up 5 bases; unmatched junction bases: 11. CDR3 DNA: TGTGCCAGCCGCACCGGACAGGGCATGGAGACCCAGTACTTC. It is translated as CASRTGQGMETQYF. The full variable domain, in which reference TRBV19 and TRBJ2-5 provide the parts outside the CDR3, is DGGITQSPKYLFRKEGQNVTLSCEQNLNHDAMYWYRQDPGQGLRLIYYSQIVNDFQKGDIAEGYSVSREKKESFPLTVTSAQKNPTAFYLCASRTGQGMETQYFGPGTRLLVL.

The chain employs TRBV5-6 and TRBJ1-1; TRBD1 matches 7 bases. Germline V gene sequence: CDR1 SGHDT, CDR2 YYEEEE. This CDR3 region has 14 residues. V gave up 8 bases and J gave up 5 bases; unmatched junction bases: 12. The DNA of the CDR3 is TGTGCCAGTAGAACAGACAGGGCAAGGACTGAAGCTTTCTTT. Its protein is CASRTDRARTEAFF.

The chain joins TRBV28 to TRBJ2-2, with 7 bases lining up with TRBD2. Trimming took 8 bases from V and 4 from J; bases not matched to a gene: 19. The CDR3 length is 18 residues. In germline, CDR1 is MDHEN, CDR2 SYDVKM. This CDR3 reads CASRPWRDQTGGTGELFF. Written as DNA, the CDR3 is TGTGCCAGCCGCCCCTGGAGGGATCAAACGGGAGGCACCGGGGAGCTGTTTTTT.

In DNA form, the CDR3 reads TGCGCCAGCAGTCAAACGCACCCGGGACAGGGGCTTGAGCAGTACTTC. It is translated as CASSQTHPGQGLEQYF. This chain connects TRBV23-1 to TRBJ2-7; 10 bases map to TRBD1. TRBV23-1 is sorted into the ORF group, with uncertain function. The CDR3 has 16 amino acids. V lost 2 bases and J lost 7; bases outside the gene matches: 11.

The rearrangement links TRBV28 to TRBJ1-4; the D gene is possibly TRBD1 (6 bases). The CDR3 length is 14 residues. Germline loops: CDR1 MDHEN, CDR2 SYDVKM. The ends were cut back, 3 bases at V and 4 bases at J, with 9 bases in the middle. The CDR3 DNA follows: TGTGCCAGCAGTTTTACAGGGAGTAATGAAAAACTGTTTTTT. Its protein product is CASSFTGSNEKLFF.

J is TRBJ2-7 and V is TRBV5-5; 10 bases map to TRBD2. V shed 6 bases, J shed 6 bases, and the junction held 9 bases outside the gene matches. The CDR3 loop spans 14 amino acids. Per the germline V gene, CDR1 is SGHKS and CDR2 is YYEKEE (reference sequence). CDR3 loop: CASTLTSGISEQYF. CDR3 sequence (DNA): TGTGCCAGCACCCTAACTAGCGGGATTAGCGAGCAGTACTTC. Complete variable domain (other parts from reference TRBV5-5 and TRBJ2-7): DAGVTQSPTHLIKTRGQQVTLRCSPISGHKSVSWYQQVLGQGPQFIFQYYEKEERGRGNFPDRFSARQFPNYSSELNVNALLLGDSALYLCASTLTSGISEQYFGPGTRLTVT.